Shown below are 29 T cell receptor beta chains from a single sample sequenced in a study of early T cells in non-severe SARS-CoV-2 infection (dated by TCRdb to the early 2020s). Library construction relied on 5' RACE. TCRdb shows the sequencer as NextSeq 500. TCRdb cleaned the public reads at Q25 with fastp, built clones with MiXCR and kept in-frame beta chains. A single entry per CDR3 protein holds the most common genes and DNA from its merged rows. Present in this sample are about 44,000 distinct CDR3 sequences, around 23% of which were seen just once. Around 4.6% of the sample belongs to the ten largest clones. The sequenced sample was whole blood, obtained at baseline. Receptors were obtained from an adult who was a healthcare worker with PCR-confirmed SARS-CoV-2 infection or an uninfected control (not recorded which).

This clonotype was recorded once. The rearrangement uses TRBV4-3 and TRBJ2-7; 7 nucleotides line up with TRBD1. CDR3 size: 14 residues. The germline gives CDR1 LGHNA, CDR2 YSLEER. The V gene end was trimmed by 2 bases and the J gene end by 2 bases; junction bases not matched to a gene: 3. CDR3 DNA: TGCGCCAGCAGCCAAAGTGGGACAGCCTACGAGCAGTACTTC. It specifies CASSQSGTAYEQYF.

A word on this clonotype: An end of the junction differs from the germline gene, which may be a read error. V and J are TRBV7-2 and TRBJ2-1, with 9 positions matching TRBD2. In germline, CDR1 is SGHTA, CDR2 FQGNSA. The CDR3 has 13 amino acids. The CDR3 is CASSLAGMGEQFF. CDR3 coding DNA: TGTGCCAGCAGCCTAGCGGGGATGGGTGAGCAGTTCTTC.

V gene TRBV29-1 combines with J gene TRBJ2-7, with 9 bases matching TRBD1. CDR1 and CDR2 from the germline V gene are SQVTM and ANQGSEA. V shed 0 bases, J shed 4 bases, and the junction held 4 bases outside the gene matches. The CDR3 sequence is 14 residues long. The CDR3 DNA sequence: TGCAGCGTTGAAGAGGGGACAGGGCGGTACGAGCAGTACTTC. It specifies CSVEEGTGRYEQYF.

The chain carries TRBV11-2 and TRBJ2-7, with D possibly TRBD2 on 5 matching bases. Looked up from germline, CDR1 is SGHAT and CDR2 is FQNNGV. V lost 4 bases and J lost 6, with 13 bases in between. This CDR3 has 13 residues. The chain's CDR3 is CASSSGNLVEQYF. The CDR3 nucleotides are TGTGCCAGCAGCTCGGGAAACCTGGTCGAGCAGTACTTC.

This clonotype turned up a few times. V is TRBV5-1 and J is TRBJ1-1, with a possible D match to TRBD1 (5 bases). Germline values: CDR1 SGHRS, CDR2 YFSETQ. V was shortened by 4 bases and J by 2 bases, with 12 bases between the two germline ends. CDR3 size: 14 residues. The CDR3 DNA reads TGCGCCAGCAGCGAACTGGACACTAACACTGAAGCTTTCTTT. Protein product: CASSELDTNTEAFF.

The chain is built from TRBV5-6 and TRBJ1-2; 8 nucleotides line up with TRBD1. There are 14 residues in the CDR3. CDR1 and CDR2 from the germline V gene are SGHDT and YYEEEE. The V gene end was trimmed by 3 bases and the J gene end by 4 bases; junction bases not matched to a gene: 5. The CDR3 protein is CASSYGQGSYGYTF. The CDR3 region has the DNA TGTGCCAGCAGCTACGGACAGGGAAGCTATGGCTACACCTTC.

The chain joins TRBV11-2 to TRBJ1-1, with D unresolved. The germline V and J ends were trimmed by 5 bases and 1 base, with 8 bases remaining between them. The germline V gene has CDR1 SGHAT and CDR2 FQNNGV. The CDR3 is 13 residues long. CDR3 sequence: CASSLHGNTEAFF. In DNA, the CDR3 is TGTGCCAGCAGCCTACATGGGAACACTGAAGCTTTCTTT.

V is TRBV25-1 and J is TRBJ2-7, with a possible D match to TRBD2 (5 bases). Germline V lookup: CDR1 MGHDK, CDR2 SYGVNS. The CDR3 is 14 residues long. Deletions cut 2 bases from V and 3 bases from J, with 11 bases between. The CDR3 DNA follows: TGTGCCAGCAGTGAAGCGGACGGGGACTACGAGCAGTACTTC. Translating it yields CASSEADGDYEQYF.

The CDR3 nucleotides read TGTGCCTGGATTCGCGGGAGGACTAACTATGGCTACACCTTC. This encodes CAWIRGRTNYGYTF. The rearrangement links TRBV30 to TRBJ1-2; D ambiguous. CDR3 size: 14 residues. Germline V gene lookup returns CDR1 GTSNPN and CDR2 SVGIG (reference sequence). V was clipped by 4 bases and J by 0 bases, with 12 bases between them. Full variable domain (missing parts from reference TRBV30 and TRBJ1-2): SQTIHQWPATLVQPVGSPLSLECTVEGTSNPNLYWYRQAAGRGLQLLFYSVGIGQISSEVPQNLSASRPQDRQFILSSKKLLLSDSGFYLCAWIRGRTNYGYTFGSGTRLTVV.

This clonotype was observed at least ten times. The V call is TRBV19, the J call TRBJ2-2; perhaps TRBD1 as D (6 bases). V shed 11 bases and J shed 0 bases, with 10 bases lying between them. CDR3 length: 13 amino acids. Germline-derived CDR1 and CDR2 are LNHDA and SQIVND (reference sequence). As DNA, the CDR3 is TGTGCCGGACAGTTCGCGAACACCGGGGAGCTGTTTTTT. This sequence encodes CAGQFANTGELFF.

Many counts were recorded for this clonotype. The J gene is TRBJ1-1, the V gene TRBV6-2 or TRBV6-3, with D uncertain. With 6 bases removed from V and 1 base from J, the gap between germline ends came to 6 bases. The V gene's germline CDR1 is MNHEY and CDR2 SVGEGT. This CDR3 contains 12 residues. The CDR3 protein is CASSVWNTEAFF. The CDR3 DNA reads as TGTGCCAGCAGCGTGTGGAACACTGAAGCTTTCTTT.

This rearrangement joins TRBV11-3 to TRBJ2-3; perhaps TRBD2 as D (6 bases). Trimming cost V 4 bases and J 11 bases, with 13 bases left between them. The CDR3 totals 12 residues. Germline V gives CDR1 SGHNT, CDR2 YENEEA. CDR3 coding DNA: TGTGCCAGCAGCTCGGGGGAAAGGAAGCAGTATTTT. The encoded protein is CASSSGERKQYF.

The V call is TRBV7-9, the J call TRBJ1-2; 10 nucleotides agree with TRBD1. Germline lookup yields CDR1 SEHNR and CDR2 FQNEAQ (reference sequence). Unmatched junction bases numbered 13, after V lost 4 bases and J lost 8 bases. CDR3 length equals 16 residues. DNA of the CDR3: TGTGCCAGCAGCTCAAGGGACAGGGGAATACAGCGGGGCTACACCTTC. Translated: CASSSRDRGIQRGYTF. Drawing the rest from reference TRBV7-9 and TRBJ1-2, the complete variable domain is DTGVSQNPRHKITKRGQNVTFRCDPISEHNRLYWYRQTLGQGPEFLTYFQNEAQLEKSRLLSDRFSAERPKGSFSTLEIQRTEQGDSAMYLCASSSRDRGIQRGYTFGSGTRLTVV.

The chain links TRBV5-6 to TRBJ1-2; D is uncertain. Trimming removed 3 bases at V and 5 bases at J, with 11 bases between. This CDR3 comprises 13 residues. Per germline, CDR1 SGHDT and CDR2 YYEEEE. CDR3 protein: CASSSSSTYGYTF. The CDR3 coding sequence is TGTGCCAGCAGCTCCTCCAGCACGTATGGCTACACCTTC.

This clonotype came up a few times. The CDR3 DNA is TGCAGTGCTAGAGATCCCCTGAAGGACAGGGGGGGTTCGGGCAATCAGCCCCAGCATTTT. It is translated as CSARDPLKDRGGSGNQPQHF. The chain uses TRBV20-1 and TRBJ1-5, with TRBD1 matching over 10 bases. V gave up 0 bases and J gave up 2 bases; unmatched junction bases: 16. Germline values: CDR1 DFQATT, CDR2 SNEGSKA (reference sequence). The CDR3 is made up of 20 amino acids.

This clonotype showed up just a few times. V usage is TRBV3-1 and J usage is TRBJ2-1, with D hard to call. This CDR3 contains 11 residues. Per the germline V gene, CDR1 is LGHDT and CDR2 is YNNKEL (reference sequence). Trimming took 6 bases from V and 4 from J, leaving 4 bases between them. The CDR3 DNA is TGTGCCAGCAGACAGTACAATGAGCAGTTCTTC. Its protein is CASRQYNEQFF.

The V gene is TRBV21-1, the J gene TRBJ2-7. TRBV21-1 is listed as a pseudogene. The CDR3 covers 11 residues. The CDR3 spells CASSFSYEQYF. Written as DNA, the CDR3 is TGTGCCAGTAGCTTCTCCTACGAGCAGTACTTC.

The sample holds many counts of this clonotype. The V call is TRBV19, the J call TRBJ2-5, with TRBD2 matching over 9 bases. Germline V gene lookup returns CDR1 LNHDA and CDR2 SQIVND (reference sequence). Trimming cost V 6 bases and J 1 base; bases outside gene matches: 9. The CDR3 contains 16 residues. This CDR3 is CASRGGLAGSQETQYF. CDR3 bases: TGTGCCAGTAGGGGAGGGCTAGCGGGATCCCAAGAGACCCAGTACTTC.

The J gene is TRBJ1-1, the V gene TRBV5-1; 8 nucleotides align to TRBD1. After removal of 4 bases from V and 5 bases from J, the junction contained 10 bases not matched to a gene. This CDR3 contains 15 residues. The germline V gene has CDR1 SGHRS and CDR2 YFSETQ. The CDR3, as DNA: TGCGCCAGCAGCAGAAACCAGGGGGCCCCAACTGAAGCTTTCTTT. The encoded protein is CASSRNQGAPTEAFF.

A few counts support this clonotype. The chain combines TRBV4-3 with TRBJ2-7, with 9 bases identical to TRBD1. The CDR3 totals 16 residues. Per germline, CDR1 LGHNA and CDR2 YSLEER. With 1 base clipped from V and 6 bases from J, the junction kept 10 bases outside the gene matches. The CDR3 DNA reads TGCGCCAGCAGCCAAGGATACCCGGGACAGGGAAGCGAGCAGTACTTC. Amino acids: CASSQGYPGQGSEQYF.

The chain links TRBV20-1 to TRBJ2-2; TRBD2 agrees at 9 bases. V dropped 3 bases and J dropped 1; count of bases not matched to a gene: 3. CDR1 and CDR2 from the germline V gene are DFQATT and SNEGSKA (reference sequence). The CDR3 contains 15 residues. The CDR3 DNA reads as TGCAGTGCTAGTGATAGCGGGGGGAACACCGGGGAGCTGTTTTTT. Translated: CSASDSGGNTGELFF.

This rearrangement joins TRBV6-2 or TRBV6-3 to TRBJ2-7, with D tentatively TRBD1 or TRBD2 (5 bases each). Germline V gene sequence: CDR1 MNHEY, CDR2 SVGEGT. With 6 bases removed from V and 0 bases from J, the gap between germline ends came to 15 bases. This CDR3 is built from 15 residues. CDR3 sequence: CASSLRAGSSYEQYF. CDR3 nucleotides: TGTGCCAGCAGCCTGAGGGCAGGGAGCTCCTACGAGCAGTACTTC.

The J gene is TRBJ1-2, the V gene TRBV5-5; 8 bases fit TRBD1. Germline CDR1 and CDR2: SGHKS and YYEKEE (reference sequence). This CDR3 is built from 15 residues. V lost 3 bases to trimming and J lost 0 bases; unmatched junction nucleotides: 4. The CDR3 DNA reads as TGTGCCAGCAGCTCCTGGACAGGGACTAACTATGGCTACACCTTC. Its translation is CASSSWTGTNYGYTF.

This clonotype has only a few counts. The chain employs TRBV5-6 and TRBJ1-1, with D hard to call. Germline V gene data show CDR1 as SGHDT and CDR2 as YYEEEE. Trimming cost V 1 base and J 3 bases, with 7 bases left between them. The CDR3 covers 13 residues. DNA for the CDR3: TGTGCCAGCAGCTTGACTAGGTACACTGAAGCTTTCTTT. This gives the protein CASSLTRYTEAFF.

This clonotype was seen a handful of times. The chain combines TRBV11-2 with TRBJ2-3; a weak D match, TRBD2 (6 bases). V was shortened by 3 bases and J by 2 bases, with 15 bases between the two germline ends. The V gene's germline CDR1 is SGHAT and CDR2 FQNNGV. The CDR3 has 16 residues. The CDR3 is CASSFSGTSITDTQYF. CDR3 DNA sequence: TGTGCCAGCAGCTTTTCCGGGACTTCAATCACAGATACGCAGTATTTT.

The J gene is TRBJ2-7, the V gene TRBV12-3 or TRBV12-4; no clear D gene. The ends were cut back, 6 bases at V and 2 bases at J, with 11 bases in the middle. The CDR3 totals 13 residues. The CDR3 here is CASSSGETYEQYF. The CDR3 nucleotides are TGTGCCAGCAGCTCAGGTGAGACCTACGAGCAGTACTTC.

CDR3 in amino acids: CASRGLAGDYNEQFF. The CDR3 DNA reads TGTGCCAGTAGGGGACTAGCGGGGGACTACAATGAGCAGTTCTTC. This sequence joins TRBV19 and TRBJ2-1; TRBD2 agrees at 14 bases. V was clipped by 6 bases and J by 3 bases; unmatched bases: 1. The CDR3 extends over 15 amino acids. In germline, CDR1 is LNHDA, CDR2 SQIVND (reference sequence). Based on the CDR3 plus reference TRBV19 and TRBJ2-1, the full variable domain is DGGITQSPKYLFRKEGQNVTLSCEQNLNHDAMYWYRQDPGQGLRLIYYSQIVNDFQKGDIAEGYSVSREKKESFPLTVTSAQKNPTAFYLCASRGLAGDYNEQFFGPGTRLTVL.

This clonotype has a handful of counts. The CDR3 reads CASSHRVSTDTQYF. The DNA of the CDR3 is TGCGCCAGCAGCCACAGGGTTAGCACAGATACGCAGTATTTT. The chain links TRBV4-3 to TRBJ2-3, with D possibly being TRBD1 (5 bases). The ends were cut back, 3 bases at V and 0 bases at J, with 7 bases in the middle. The length of the CDR3 is 14 residues. Germline-derived CDR1 and CDR2 are LGHNA and YSLEER.

The chain recombines TRBV2 with TRBJ1-6; D is ambiguous. The V end lost 8 bases, the J end lost 10 bases, and 9 bases lay between the germline ends. CDR3 length: 11 amino acids. Germline CDR1 SNHLY, CDR2 FYNNEI. Here the CDR3 reads CASRGWSPLHF. CDR3 nucleotide sequence: TGTGCCAGCCGAGGGTGGTCACCCCTCCACTTT.